The subject of this entry is one T cell receptor (beta chain). This entry comes from a study of shared clonotypes between healthy human individuals. Deep level was the assay's run setting. The protocol was immunoSEQ multiplex PCR, while the TCRdb copy is restricted to in-frame clones and leaves out a portion. This sample yields under 200,000 clones, of which 85% to 95% are seen a single time; around 0.067% belongs to the top ten. In germline, CDR1 is DFQATT, CDR2 SNEGSKA (reference sequence). The CDR3 runs 11 residues. V dropped 5 bases and J dropped 11 bases, with 13 bases sitting between them. This TCR came from a woman in her twenties or thirties in good health. V and J are TRBV20-1 and TRBJ2-1; D is perhaps TRBD2 (6 bases). The sample consisted of naive CD4+ T cells sorted from blood. The subset denotes: CD45RA+ positively selected. The CDR3 DNA reads as TGCAGTGCTTGGCGTAGCGGCCAGCAGTTCTTC. Amino acid sequence: CSAWRSGQQFF.